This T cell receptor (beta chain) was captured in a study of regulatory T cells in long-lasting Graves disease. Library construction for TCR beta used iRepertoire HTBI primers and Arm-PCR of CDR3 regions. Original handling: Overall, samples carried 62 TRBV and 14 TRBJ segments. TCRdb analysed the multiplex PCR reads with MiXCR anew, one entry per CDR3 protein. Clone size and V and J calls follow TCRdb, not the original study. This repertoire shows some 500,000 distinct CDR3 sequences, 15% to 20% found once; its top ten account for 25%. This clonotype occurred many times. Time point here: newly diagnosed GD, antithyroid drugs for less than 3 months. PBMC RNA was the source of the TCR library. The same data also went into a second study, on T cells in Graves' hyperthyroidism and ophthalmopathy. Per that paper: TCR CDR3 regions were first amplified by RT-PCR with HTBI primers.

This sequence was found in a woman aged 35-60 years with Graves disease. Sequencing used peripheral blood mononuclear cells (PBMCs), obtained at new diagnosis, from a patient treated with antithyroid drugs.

The CDR3 nucleotides read TGTGCCAGCAGTCCCAGGGGTTGGGACACAGATACGCAGTATTTT. It yields the protein CASSPRGWDTDTQYF. V and J are TRBV2 and TRBJ2-3, with D perhaps TRBD1 (6 bases). The CDR3 has 15 amino acids. From germline, CDR1 is SNHLY and CDR2 FYNNEI. V was trimmed by 5 bases and J by 2 bases, leaving 14 bases between them. Together with reference TRBV2 and TRBJ2-3, the CDR3 gives the full variable domain: EPEVTQTPSHQVTQMGQEVILRCVPISNHLYFYWYRQILGQKVEFLVSFYNNEISEKSEIFDDQFSVERPDGSNFTLKIRSTKLEDSAMYFCASSPRGWDTDTQYFGPGTRLTVL.